One sample yielded the 5 T cell receptor beta chains listed below, sequenced in a study of T cell changes during pregnancy in multiple sclerosis. Clones were read by immunoSEQ multiplex PCR, and TCRdb kept only the in-frame ones, dropping some. The table includes approximately 97,000 clones, around nine tenths detected once. The sequenced sample was peripheral blood, obtained in the second trimester of pregnancy. All receptors come from a female donor in good health, enrolled as a control in a pregnancy study.

The chain combines TRBV7-9 with TRBJ1-3, with 8 positions matching TRBD1. Per the germline V gene, CDR1 is SEHNR and CDR2 is FQNEAQ (reference sequence). The CDR3 covers 16 residues. With 4 bases clipped from V and 0 bases from J, the junction kept 5 bases outside the gene matches. CDR3 nucleotides: TGTGCCAGCAGCTCGACAGGGGCCCTCTCTGGAAACACCATATATTTT. It codes for CASSSTGALSGNTIYF.

This chain uses TRBV11-2 with TRBJ2-7, with a tentative D call TRBD2 (6 bases). This CDR3 has 15 amino acids. Germline CDR1 reads SGHAT; CDR2 reads FQNNGV. Deletions cut 1 base from V and 1 base from J, with 11 bases between. This chain's CDR3 is CASSLGAGTSYEQYF. The CDR3 DNA reads TGTGCCAGCAGCTTAGGAGCGGGTACGTCCTACGAGCAGTACTTC.

The gene calls are TRBV6-5 and TRBJ1-1; TRBD1 agrees at 7 bases. The ends lost 0 bases at V and 11 bases at J; junction bases unmatched: 9. Germline CDR1 MNHEY, CDR2 SVGAGI. The CDR3 sequence is 14 residues long. The CDR3 here is CASSYSPGQLEAFF. The CDR3 DNA is TGTGCCAGCAGTTACTCACCGGGACAGTTGGAGGCTTTCTTT.

This clone was seen just once. The rearrangement uses TRBV4-1 and TRBJ2-5, with D possibly being TRBD1 (6 bases). CDR1 is MGHRA and CDR2 is YSYEKL in the germline V gene. V lost 1 base and J lost 4, with 10 bases in between. The CDR3 is 14 residues long. The CDR3 DNA is TGCGCCAGCAGCCAAGTTGAACAGGGAGAGACCCAGTACTTC. Encoded protein: CASSQVEQGETQYF.

This clone has only a few counts. The chain couples TRBV2 to TRBJ1-6; TRBD1 might be the D (5 bases). V was pared by 6 bases and J by 11 bases, with 14 bases between. In germline, CDR1 is SNHLY, CDR2 FYNNEI. The CDR3 is 13 residues long. The CDR3 bases are TGTGCCAGCAGAATGCAGGGCTTGACACCCCTCCACTTT. As protein: CASRMQGLTPLHF.